This TCR beta chain stems from a study of control samples from healthy donors and cancer patients. This clone was counted only a few times. CDR1 is SGHDN, CDR2 FVKESK, per germline. Trimming removed 1 base at V and 7 bases at J, with 12 bases between. This CDR3 has 14 amino acids. Sequencing used immunoSEQ multiplex PCR; TCRdb keeps in-frame clones, though not all of them. The table shows 150,000 to 200,000 clones, with about 90% occurring only once. The chain employs TRBV14 and TRBJ2-3; unclear D gene. Sequencing input: blood. The receptor was isolated from a man aged 25-40 years in good health. The CDR3 DNA sequence: TGTGCCAGCAGCCAAGTCGGTTGGCGGTATACGCAGTATTTT. Translating gives CASSQVGWRYTQYF.